The 7 T cell receptor beta chains reported below all come from one sample, sequenced in a study of shared clonotypes between healthy human individuals. Sequencing used immunoSEQ multiplex PCR; TCRdb keeps in-frame clones, though not all of them. The sample yields around 700,000 clones, about 90% seen once. CD45RO-negative, CCR7-selected cells formed the naive CD8 fraction, which excluded terminally differentiated effector memory CD45RA+ cells. Material: naive CD8+ T cells sorted from blood. The receptors shown here come from a man aged 25-40 years in good health.

The chain employs TRBV7-6 and TRBJ2-7; no firm D call. The V end was cut by 4 bases, the J end by 3 bases, with 10 bases between. CDR1 and CDR2 from the germline V gene are SGHVS and FNYEAQ. The CDR3 consists of 13 residues. This chain's CDR3 is CASSSAIGYEQYF. The CDR3 DNA sequence: TGTGCCAGCAGCTCGGCGATCGGCTACGAGCAGTACTTC.

A note on this clone: This sample also contains other DNA sequences that code for the same CDR3. The chain employs TRBV27 and TRBJ2-5; 10 bases are a match to TRBD1. V trimming: 1 base; J trimming: 3 bases; junction bases outside the gene matches: 5. Germline V gene data show CDR1 as MNHEY and CDR2 as SMNVEV (reference sequence). The CDR3 is 16 amino acids. In DNA, the CDR3 is TGTGCCAGCAGTTTATTGTCGGACAGGGGGGAAGAGACCCAGTACTTC. Translating it yields CASSLLSDRGEETQYF.

In this sample, this clone turned up a few times. This rearrangement joins TRBV2 to TRBJ1-5; tentatively, D is TRBD1 (5 bases). The V gene lost 4 bases and the J gene lost 0 bases, with 13 bases spanning the gap. Per germline, CDR1 SNHLY and CDR2 FYNNEI. The CDR3 is 16 residues long. The CDR3 region is CASSVEGTYSNQPQHF. CDR3 DNA sequence: TGTGCCAGCAGTGTCGAGGGGACCTATAGCAATCAGCCCCAGCATTTT.

V gene TRBV28 combines with J gene TRBJ1-1; 8 bases fit TRBD1. This CDR3 has 14 residues. CDR1 and CDR2 from the germline V gene are MDHEN and SYDVKM. The ends lost 3 bases at V and 2 bases at J; junction bases unmatched: 2. Written as DNA, the CDR3 is TGTGCCAGCAGTTTGGACAGGGAAAACACTGAAGCTTTCTTT. It codes for CASSLDRENTEAFF.

The chain uses TRBV10-1 and TRBJ2-2; 8 bases are a match to TRBD2. CDR1 is WNHNN and CDR2 is SYGVQD in the germline V gene (reference sequence). This CDR3 is 15 amino acids long. V shed 3 bases, J shed 6 bases, and the junction held 6 bases outside the gene matches. CDR3 sequence: CASSEREGHPGELFF. CDR3 bases: TGCGCCAGCAGTGAACGGGAGGGCCATCCCGGGGAGCTGTTTTTT.

This clone was recorded only once. The chain recombines TRBV14 with TRBJ2-7, with TRBD2 matching over 10 bases. The CDR3 covers 15 residues. The trim removed 4 bases at V and 4 bases at J, leaving 7 bases unmatched. Germline lookup yields CDR1 SGHDN and CDR2 FVKESK. The CDR3 nucleotides are TGTGCCAGCAGCCTCCTAGCGGGAGCTAATTACGAGCAGTACTTC. It codes for CASSLLAGANYEQYF.

The gene calls are TRBV29-1 and TRBJ2-1; 11 nucleotides match TRBD2. Germline V CDR1 and CDR2: SQVTM, ANQGSEA. The CDR3 runs 13 residues. The V and J ends lost 8 bases and 4 bases, in that order; junction bases with no gene match: 4. CDR3 in DNA: TGCAGCACGGGACTAGCGGCTTACAATGAGCAGTTCTTC. This gives the protein CSTGLAAYNEQFF.